Listed below are T cell receptor beta chains from one sample, sequenced in a study of control samples from healthy donors and cancer patients. Clones were sequenced by immunoSEQ multiplex PCR, and TCRdb holds only the in-frame ones, with some missing. The table includes 90,000 to 130,000 clones, approximately 87% detected once. Sequenced sample: PBMCs. The receptor set was obtained from a woman aged 55 to 70 with lung cancer. The CDR3 runs from the conserved cysteine through the conserved F or W. D genes are given only for firm matches. Clone sizes are given selectively: once, few, many, or a class where the clone is expanded.

D gene: .; J gene: TRBJ1-1; V gene: TRBV4-1; clone size: .; CDR3 protein: CASSQGFTGRLNTEAFF; CDR3 DNA: TGCGCCAGCAGCCAAGGGTTCACAGGCCGCTTGAACACTGAAGCTTTCTTT
D gene: TRBD1; J gene: TRBJ2-2; V gene: TRBV3-1/TRBV3-2; clone size: .; CDR3 protein: CASSQGQGAFTGELFF; CDR3 DNA: TGTGCCAGCAGCCAAGGACAGGGGGCCTTCACCGGGGAGCTGTTTTTT
D gene: TRBD2; J gene: TRBJ2-5; V gene: TRBV5-4; clone size: .; CDR3 protein: CASSFTSGRGETQYF; CDR3 DNA: TGTGCCAGCAGCTTCACTAGCGGGAGGGGGGAGACCCAGTACTTC
D gene: .; J gene: TRBJ1-6; V gene: TRBV5-6; clone size: .; CDR3 protein: CASSLGPQSSYNSPLHF; CDR3 DNA: TGTGCCAGCAGCCTAGGACCGCAATCATCCTATAATTCACCCCTCCACTTT
D gene: .; J gene: TRBJ1-1; V gene: TRBV4-2; clone size: once; CDR3 protein: CASSQDHTGTIDTEAFF; CDR3 DNA: TGTGCCAGCAGCCAAGACCACACCGGGACAATAGACACTGAAGCTTTCTTT
D gene: TRBD2; J gene: TRBJ2-7; V gene: TRBV29-1; clone size: .; CDR3 protein: CSVEGGTSGSYEQYF; CDR3 DNA: TGCAGCGTTGAAGGGGGGACTAGCGGCTCCTACGAGCAGTACTTC
D gene: .; J gene: TRBJ1-3; V gene: TRBV4-3; clone size: few; CDR3 protein: CASSQAPQSRGNTIYF; CDR3 DNA: TGCGCCAGCAGCCAAGCGCCACAGAGCAGAGGAAACACCATATATTTT
D gene: .; J gene: TRBJ1-3; V gene: TRBV7-8; clone size: .; CDR3 protein: CASSLKGGFSGNTIYF; CDR3 DNA: TGTGCCAGCAGCTTAAAGGGAGGTTTCTCTGGAAACACCATATATTTT
D gene: TRBD2; J gene: TRBJ2-7; V gene: TRBV7-7; clone size: .; CDR3 protein: CASSLGTSGRDEQYF; CDR3 DNA: TGTGCTAGCAGCTTAGGGACTAGCGGGAGGGACGAGCAGTACTTC
D gene: .; J gene: TRBJ2-5; V gene: TRBV4-1; clone size: .; CDR3 protein: CASSQGAGAEETQYF; CDR3 DNA: TGCGCCAGCAGCCAAGGGGCCGGGGCCGAGGAGACCCAGTACTTC
D gene: .; J gene: TRBJ2-5; V gene: TRBV30; clone size: once; CDR3 protein: CAWSLGGRRQETQYF; CDR3 DNA: TGTGCCTGGAGCCTCGGGGGAAGGCGGCAAGAGACCCAGTACTTC
D gene: .; J gene: TRBJ1-4; V gene: TRBV6-1; clone size: .; CDR3 protein: CASSENGATNEKLFF; CDR3 DNA: TGTGCCAGCAGTGAAAACGGGGCAACTAATGAAAAACTGTTTTTT
D gene: TRBD1; J gene: TRBJ1-1; V gene: TRBV2; clone size: .; CDR3 protein: CASSEAALRTGGNTEAFF; CDR3 DNA: TGTGCCAGCAGTGAAGCGGCATTGAGGACAGGGGGGAACACTGAAGCTTTCTTT
D gene: .; J gene: TRBJ1-1; V gene: TRBV27; clone size: .; CDR3 protein: CASSSPTGTEAFF; CDR3 DNA: TGTGCCAGCAGTTCCCCTACAGGGACTGAAGCTTTCTTT
D gene: TRBD1; J gene: TRBJ1-2; V gene: TRBV28; clone size: .; CDR3 protein: CASSSRGQGVNYGYTF; CDR3 DNA: TGTGCCAGCAGTTCACGGGGACAGGGTGTAAACTATGGCTACACCTTC
D gene: .; J gene: TRBJ2-1; V gene: TRBV19; clone size: .; CDR3 protein: CASSIDHVIIQGSNEQFF; CDR3 DNA: TGTGCCAGTAGTATAGATCACGTGATCATTCAGGGGTCCAATGAGCAGTTCTTC
D gene: .; J gene: TRBJ2-1; V gene: TRBV10-2; clone size: .; CDR3 protein: CASSISGTGNEQFF; CDR3 DNA: TGCGCCAGCAGTATATCCGGGACGGGCAATGAGCAGTTCTTC
D gene: TRBD1; J gene: TRBJ1-5; V gene: TRBV2; clone size: .; CDR3 protein: CASSDGRGNQPQHF; CDR3 DNA: TGTGCCAGCAGTGATGGCAGGGGGAATCAGCCCCAGCATTTT
D gene: .; J gene: TRBJ2-7; V gene: TRBV6-5; clone size: .; CDR3 protein: CASSTRQNSYEQYF; CDR3 DNA: TGTGCCAGCAGTACCAGACAGAACTCCTACGAGCAGTACTTC
D gene: TRBD1; J gene: TRBJ1-2; V gene: TRBV18; clone size: .; CDR3 protein: CASSSGFQGTGAWGYTF; CDR3 DNA: TGTGCCAGCTCTTCTGGGTTCCAGGGGACAGGGGCCTGGGGCTACACCTTC
D gene: .; J gene: TRBJ1-1; V gene: TRBV7-9; clone size: few; CDR3 protein: CASSSVGATEAFF; CDR3 DNA: TGTGCCAGCAGCTCCGTCGGTGCGACTGAAGCTTTCTTT
D gene: .; J gene: TRBJ1-2; V gene: TRBV9; clone size: .; CDR3 protein: CASSVSGNYGYTF; CDR3 DNA: TGTGCCAGCAGCGTATCAGGGAACTATGGCTACACCTTC
D gene: .; J gene: TRBJ2-2; V gene: TRBV9; clone size: .; CDR3 protein: CASSVAASPGELFF; CDR3 DNA: TGTGCCAGCAGCGTAGCGGCTTCTCCCGGGGAGCTGTTTTTT
D gene: .; J gene: TRBJ1-5; V gene: TRBV7-2; clone size: .; CDR3 protein: CASSLVGTGRNNQPQHF; CDR3 DNA: TGTGCCAGCAGCTTAGTTGGCACCGGGCGGAATAATCAGCCCCAGCATTTT
D gene: TRBD2; J gene: TRBJ2-1; V gene: TRBV12-3/TRBV12-4; clone size: .; CDR3 protein: CASSLLTSDEQFF; CDR3 DNA: TGTGCCAGCAGTTTGCTTACTAGCGATGAGCAGTTCTTC
D gene: .; J gene: TRBJ1-1; V gene: TRBV6-5; clone size: few; CDR3 protein: CASSYSTRTEAFF; CDR3 DNA: TGTGCCAGCAGTTACTCGACGCGCACTGAAGCTTTCTTT
D gene: .; J gene: TRBJ2-3; V gene: TRBV6-1; clone size: .; CDR3 protein: CASSEGPPITDTQYF; CDR3 DNA: TGTGCCAGCAGTGAGGGACCTCCTATCACAGATACGCAGTATTTT
D gene: .; J gene: TRBJ1-1; V gene: TRBV7-9; clone size: .; CDR3 protein: CASSMGLIRDTEAFF; CDR3 DNA: TGTGCCAGCAGCATGGGACTCATTAGAGACACTGAAGCTTTCTTT
D gene: TRBD2; J gene: TRBJ2-1; V gene: TRBV19; clone size: .; CDR3 protein: CASSITAGGEPNEQFF; CDR3 DNA: TGTGCCAGTAGTATAACAGCGGGGGGAGAGCCGAATGAGCAGTTCTTC
D gene: TRBD1; J gene: TRBJ1-1; V gene: TRBV6-5; clone size: .; CDR3 protein: CASSYSYRGPNTEAFF; CDR3 DNA: TGTGCCAGCAGTTACTCATACAGGGGACCGAACACTGAAGCTTTCTTT
D gene: .; J gene: TRBJ2-5; V gene: TRBV5-1; clone size: .; CDR3 protein: CASSPGPNVQETQYF; CDR3 DNA: TGCGCCAGCAGCCCCGGGCCGAATGTACAAGAGACCCAGTACTTC
D gene: TRBD1; J gene: TRBJ1-2; V gene: TRBV5-1; clone size: .; CDR3 protein: CASSLVGTGKGGYTF; CDR3 DNA: TGCGCCAGCAGCTTGGTGGGGACAGGGAAGGGTGGCTACACCTTC
D gene: TRBD2; J gene: TRBJ2-2; V gene: TRBV2; clone size: .; CDR3 protein: CASSVGRGVTGELFF; CDR3 DNA: TGTGCCAGCAGTGTGGGTCGGGGGGTCACCGGGGAGCTGTTTTTT
D gene: .; J gene: TRBJ2-7; V gene: TRBV6-5; clone size: .; CDR3 protein: CASSVLHPLSYEQYF; CDR3 DNA: TGTGCCAGCAGCGTACTCCACCCCCTCTCCTACGAGCAGTACTTC
D gene: .; J gene: TRBJ1-1; V gene: TRBV6-5; clone size: once; CDR3 protein: CASSYSERFSAFF; CDR3 DNA: TGTGCCAGCAGTTACTCGGAACGGTTTTCGGCTTTCTTT
D gene: .; J gene: TRBJ2-5; V gene: TRBV11-3; clone size: few; CDR3 protein: CASSLGRGFQETQYF; CDR3 DNA: TGTGCCAGCAGCTTGGGTCGGGGGTTTCAAGAGACCCAGTACTTC
D gene: .; J gene: TRBJ2-4; V gene: TRBV21-1; clone size: .; CDR3 protein: CASSKGRQGPPLAKNIQYF; CDR3 DNA: TGTGCCAGCAGCAAAGGGCGACAGGGACCCCCTCTAGCCAAAAACATTCAGTACTTC